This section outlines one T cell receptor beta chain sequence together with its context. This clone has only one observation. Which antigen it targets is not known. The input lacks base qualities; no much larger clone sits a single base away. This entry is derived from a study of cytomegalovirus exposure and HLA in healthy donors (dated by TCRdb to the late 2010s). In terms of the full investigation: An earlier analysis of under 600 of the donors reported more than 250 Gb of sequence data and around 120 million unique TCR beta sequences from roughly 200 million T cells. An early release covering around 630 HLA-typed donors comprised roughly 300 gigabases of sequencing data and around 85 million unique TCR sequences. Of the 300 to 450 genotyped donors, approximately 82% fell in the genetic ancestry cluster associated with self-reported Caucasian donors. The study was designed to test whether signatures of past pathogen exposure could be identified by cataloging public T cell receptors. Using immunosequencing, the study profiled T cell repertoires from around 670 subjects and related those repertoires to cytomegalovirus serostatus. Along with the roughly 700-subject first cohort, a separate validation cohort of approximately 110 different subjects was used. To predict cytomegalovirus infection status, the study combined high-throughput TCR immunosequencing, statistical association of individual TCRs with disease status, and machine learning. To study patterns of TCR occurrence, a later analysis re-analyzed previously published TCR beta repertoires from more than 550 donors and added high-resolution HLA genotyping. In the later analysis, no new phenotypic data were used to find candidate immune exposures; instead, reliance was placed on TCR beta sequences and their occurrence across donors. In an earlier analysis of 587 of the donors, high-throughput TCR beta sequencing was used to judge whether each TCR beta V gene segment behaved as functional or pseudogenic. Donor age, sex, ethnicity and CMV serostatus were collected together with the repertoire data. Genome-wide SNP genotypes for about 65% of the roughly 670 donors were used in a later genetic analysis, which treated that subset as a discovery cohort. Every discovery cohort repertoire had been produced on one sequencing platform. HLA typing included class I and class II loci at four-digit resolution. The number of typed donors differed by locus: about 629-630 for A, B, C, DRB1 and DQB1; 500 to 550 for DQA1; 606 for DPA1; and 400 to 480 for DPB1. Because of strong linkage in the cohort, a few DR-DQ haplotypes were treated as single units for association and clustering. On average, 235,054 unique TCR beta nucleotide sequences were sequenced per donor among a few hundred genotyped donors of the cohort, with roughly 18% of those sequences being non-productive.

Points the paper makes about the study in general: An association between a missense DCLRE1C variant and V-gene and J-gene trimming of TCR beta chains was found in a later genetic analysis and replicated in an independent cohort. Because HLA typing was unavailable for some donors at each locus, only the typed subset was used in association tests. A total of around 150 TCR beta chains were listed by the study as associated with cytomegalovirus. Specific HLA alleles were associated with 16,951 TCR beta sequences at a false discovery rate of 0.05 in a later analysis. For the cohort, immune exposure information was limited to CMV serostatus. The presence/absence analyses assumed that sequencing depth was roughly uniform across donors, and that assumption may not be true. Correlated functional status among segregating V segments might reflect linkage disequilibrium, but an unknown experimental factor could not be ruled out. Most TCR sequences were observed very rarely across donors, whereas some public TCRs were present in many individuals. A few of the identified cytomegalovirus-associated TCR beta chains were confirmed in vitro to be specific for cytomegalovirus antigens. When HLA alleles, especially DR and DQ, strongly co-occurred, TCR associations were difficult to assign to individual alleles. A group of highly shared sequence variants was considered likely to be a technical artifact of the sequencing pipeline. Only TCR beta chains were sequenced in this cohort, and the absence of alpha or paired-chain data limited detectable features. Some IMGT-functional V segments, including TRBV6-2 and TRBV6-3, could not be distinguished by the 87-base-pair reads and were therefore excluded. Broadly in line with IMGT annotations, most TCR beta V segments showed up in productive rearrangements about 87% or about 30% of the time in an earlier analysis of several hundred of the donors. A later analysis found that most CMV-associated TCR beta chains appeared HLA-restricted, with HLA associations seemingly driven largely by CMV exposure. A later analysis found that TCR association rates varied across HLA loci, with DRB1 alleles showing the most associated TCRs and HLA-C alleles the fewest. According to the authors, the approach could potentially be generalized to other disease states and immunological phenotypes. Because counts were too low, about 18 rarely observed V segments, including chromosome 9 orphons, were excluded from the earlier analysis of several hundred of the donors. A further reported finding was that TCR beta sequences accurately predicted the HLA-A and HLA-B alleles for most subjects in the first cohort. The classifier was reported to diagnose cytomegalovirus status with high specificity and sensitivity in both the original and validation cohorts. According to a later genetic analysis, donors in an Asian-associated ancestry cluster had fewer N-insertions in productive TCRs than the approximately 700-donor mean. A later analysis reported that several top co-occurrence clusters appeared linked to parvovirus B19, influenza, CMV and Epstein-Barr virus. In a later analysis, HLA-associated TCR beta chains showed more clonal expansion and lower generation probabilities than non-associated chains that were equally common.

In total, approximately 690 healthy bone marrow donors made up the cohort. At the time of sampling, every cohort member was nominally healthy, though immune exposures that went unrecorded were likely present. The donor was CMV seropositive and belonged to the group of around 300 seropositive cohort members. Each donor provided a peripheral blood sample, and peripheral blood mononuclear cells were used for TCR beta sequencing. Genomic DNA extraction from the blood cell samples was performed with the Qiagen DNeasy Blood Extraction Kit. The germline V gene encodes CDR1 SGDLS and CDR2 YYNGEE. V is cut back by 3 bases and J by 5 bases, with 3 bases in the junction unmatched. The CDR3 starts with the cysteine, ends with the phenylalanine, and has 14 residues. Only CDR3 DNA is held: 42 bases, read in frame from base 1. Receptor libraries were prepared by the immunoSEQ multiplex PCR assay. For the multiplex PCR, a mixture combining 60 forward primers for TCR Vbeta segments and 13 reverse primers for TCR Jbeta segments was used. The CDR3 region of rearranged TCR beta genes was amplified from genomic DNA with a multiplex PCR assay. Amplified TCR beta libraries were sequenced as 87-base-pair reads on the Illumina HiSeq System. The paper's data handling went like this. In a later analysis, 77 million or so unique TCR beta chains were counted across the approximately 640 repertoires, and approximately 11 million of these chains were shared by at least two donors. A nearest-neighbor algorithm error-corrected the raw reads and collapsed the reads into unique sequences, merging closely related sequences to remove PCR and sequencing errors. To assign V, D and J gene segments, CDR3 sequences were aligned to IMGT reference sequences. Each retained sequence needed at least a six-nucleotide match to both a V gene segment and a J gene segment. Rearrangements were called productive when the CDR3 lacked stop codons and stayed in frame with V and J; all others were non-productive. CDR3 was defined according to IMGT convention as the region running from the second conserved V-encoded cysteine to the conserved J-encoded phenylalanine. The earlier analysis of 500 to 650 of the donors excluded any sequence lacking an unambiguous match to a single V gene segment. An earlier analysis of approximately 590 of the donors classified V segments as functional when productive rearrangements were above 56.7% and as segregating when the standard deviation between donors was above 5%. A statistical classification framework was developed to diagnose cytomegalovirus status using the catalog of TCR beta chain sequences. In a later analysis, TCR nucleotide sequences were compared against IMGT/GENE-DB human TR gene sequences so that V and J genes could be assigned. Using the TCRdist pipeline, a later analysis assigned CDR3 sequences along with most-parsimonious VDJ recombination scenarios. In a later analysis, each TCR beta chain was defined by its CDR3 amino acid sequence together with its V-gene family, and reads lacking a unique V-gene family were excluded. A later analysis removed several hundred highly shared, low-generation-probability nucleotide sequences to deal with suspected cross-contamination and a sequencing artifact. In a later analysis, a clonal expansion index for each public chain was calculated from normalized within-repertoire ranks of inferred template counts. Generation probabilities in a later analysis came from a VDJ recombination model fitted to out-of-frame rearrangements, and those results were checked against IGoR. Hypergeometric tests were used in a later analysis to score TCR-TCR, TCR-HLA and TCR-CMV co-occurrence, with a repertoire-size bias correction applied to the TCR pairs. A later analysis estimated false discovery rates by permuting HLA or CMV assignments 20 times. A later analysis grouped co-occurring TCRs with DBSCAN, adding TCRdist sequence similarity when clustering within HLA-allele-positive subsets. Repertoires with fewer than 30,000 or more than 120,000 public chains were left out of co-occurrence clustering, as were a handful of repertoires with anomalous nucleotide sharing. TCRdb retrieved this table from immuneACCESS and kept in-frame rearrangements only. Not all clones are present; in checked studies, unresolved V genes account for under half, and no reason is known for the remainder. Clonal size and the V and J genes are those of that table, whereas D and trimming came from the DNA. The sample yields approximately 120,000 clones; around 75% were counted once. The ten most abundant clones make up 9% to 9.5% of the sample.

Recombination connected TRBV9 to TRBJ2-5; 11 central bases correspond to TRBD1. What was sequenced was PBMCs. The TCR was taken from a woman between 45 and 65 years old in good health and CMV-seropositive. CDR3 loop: CASSADRGRETQYF. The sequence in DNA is TGTGCCAGCAGCGCGGACAGGGGGCGGGAGACCCAGTACTTC.